The 25 T cell receptor beta chains given below trace back to one sample, sequenced in a study of identical twins. TCRdb ran MiXCR on the 5' RACE reads and lists one entry per CDR3 protein. The repertoire holds around 1.7 million distinct CDR3 sequences, with about 32% as singletons. Sample: cord blood. All receptors come from a newborn girl in good health.

The CDR3 nucleotides read TGTGCCAGCAGCCCAGGGGACTTCTTGGGGGGCTACACCTTC. Amino acids: CASSPGDFLGGYTF. This chain uses TRBV7-2 with TRBJ1-2, with a tentative D call TRBD1 (6 bases). The V end lost 5 bases, the J end lost 8 bases, and 18 bases lay between the germline ends. CDR3 length: 14 residues. Germline loops: CDR1 SGHTA, CDR2 FQGNSA.

The chain is built from TRBV20-1 and TRBJ1-3; no clear D gene. The CDR3 covers 15 residues. The germline V gene encodes CDR1 DFQATT and CDR2 SNEGSKA (reference sequence). V was clipped by 0 bases and J by 4 bases, with 13 bases between them. CDR3 DNA: TGCAGTGCTAGAGATCTCGCCAGATCAGGAAACACCATATATTTT. Amino acids: CSARDLARSGNTIYF.

The rearrangement links TRBV28 to TRBJ2-7; no definite D call. The germline V and J ends were trimmed by 6 bases and 2 bases, with 8 bases remaining between them. The CDR3 runs to 12 residues. The germline gives CDR1 MDHEN, CDR2 SYDVKM. The CDR3 reads CASRVGTYEQYF. The CDR3 coding sequence is TGTGCCAGCAGGGTAGGCACCTACGAGCAGTACTTC.

This clonotype was seen only a few times. It may be a read error: a sequence one base away is much more abundant. V gene TRBV2 combines with J gene TRBJ1-2; D remains unclear. The CDR3 is made up of 11 amino acids. Germline V gives CDR1 SNHLY, CDR2 FYNNEI. V gave up 7 bases and J gave up 3 bases, with 6 bases separating them. The CDR3 region is CASTGHYGYTF. In DNA form, the CDR3 reads TGTGCCAGCACCGGACACTATGGCTACACCTTC.

There are many counts of this clonotype. The V call is TRBV28, the J call TRBJ2-1; D is unresolved. V was pared by 4 bases and J by 5 bases, with 9 bases between. CDR3 length: 13 residues. Germline values: CDR1 MDHEN, CDR2 SYDVKM. The CDR3 region has the DNA TGTGCCAGCAGTTCCTCAGCCCACAATGAGCAGTTCTTC. Translation gives CASSSSAHNEQFF. The full variable domain, in which reference TRBV28 and TRBJ2-1 provide the parts outside the CDR3, is DVKVTQSSRYLVKRTGEKVFLECVQDMDHENMFWYRQDPGLGLRLIYFSYDVKMKEKGDIPEGYSVSREKKERFSLILESASTNQTSMYLCASSSSAHNEQFFGPGTRLTVL.

This chain connects TRBV7-9 to TRBJ1-4, with 8 bases that match TRBD1. Germline V CDR1 and CDR2: SEHNR, FQNEAQ (reference sequence). V shed 9 bases, J shed 10 bases, and the junction held 16 bases outside the gene matches. The CDR3 length is 15 residues. This chain's CDR3 is CARRATGGIEGKLFF. Written as DNA, the CDR3 is TGTGCCAGGAGAGCTACAGGGGGGATAGAAGGAAAACTGTTTTTT.

The V call is TRBV12-3 or TRBV12-4, the J call TRBJ2-1; no clear D. This CDR3 contains 15 residues. Trimming cost V 2 bases and J 13 bases, with 21 bases left between them. The CDR3 DNA follows: TGTGCCAGCAGTTTAACTATAAAATCCCAAAACATTCAGTTCTTC. This encodes CASSLTIKSQNIQFF.

This clonotype showed up just once. The V gene is TRBV11-1, the J gene TRBJ2-1; 8 nucleotides match TRBD2. J was trimmed by 10 bases and V by 1 base; bases with no gene match: 12. Per the germline V gene, CDR1 is SGHAT and CDR2 is FQDESV (reference sequence). The CDR3 is made up of 16 amino acids. The DNA of the CDR3 is TGTGCCAGCAGCTTAGGCTTGCGAGCGGGGGTTCCCGAGCAGTTCTTC. This gives the protein CASSLGLRAGVPEQFF.

This chain links TRBV6-2 or TRBV6-3 with TRBJ2-5; unclear D gene. The tail of the sequence fits TRBJ2-1 better, so the J call may be wrong. Germline lookup yields CDR1 MNHEY and CDR2 SVGEGT. This CDR3 region has 13 residues. The CDR3 DNA reads TGTGCCAGCTATGGGCTAAATCAAGAGACCCAGTTCTTC. Its protein is CASYGLNQETQFF.

The V call is TRBV7-8, the J call TRBJ2-2; 9 nucleotides agree with TRBD1. CDR1 SGHVS and CDR2 FQNEAQ come from the germline V gene. This CDR3 comprises 15 residues. Trimming cost V 5 bases and J 4 bases; bases outside gene matches: 5. The CDR3 spells CASSRRDRVTGELFF. In DNA, the CDR3 is TGTGCCAGCAGCCGAAGGGACAGGGTCACCGGGGAGCTGTTTTTT.

This clonotype was seen ten or more times. The CDR3 coding sequence is TGCAGCGTTGCTGGGACAGCCCCTAATGAGCAGTTCTTC. Translation gives CSVAGTAPNEQFF. The rearrangement uses TRBV29-1 and TRBJ2-1; TRBD1 matches 7 bases. Germline V gene sequence: CDR1 SQVTM, CDR2 ANQGSEA. The ends lost 4 bases at V and 7 bases at J; junction bases unmatched: 7. The CDR3 length is 13 residues.

V and J are TRBV3-1 and TRBJ1-2, with 9 bases matching TRBD1. Trimming cost V 1 base and J 10 bases; bases outside gene matches: 4. The CDR3 contains 13 residues. Germline assignment: CDR1 LGHDT and CDR2 YNNKEL (reference sequence). This CDR3 is CASSQVGTGNYTF. The DNA for the CDR3 is TGTGCCAGCAGCCAAGTCGGGACAGGGAACTACACCTTC.

The rearrangement links TRBV3-1 to TRBJ1-1, with D tentatively TRBD1 (5 bases). Germline V CDR1 and CDR2: LGHDT, YNNKEL (reference sequence). The CDR3 is 13 amino acids. Between the trimmed V and J ends, which lost 1 base and 10 bases, there was a span of 13 bases. In nucleotides, the CDR3 is TGTGCCAGCAGCCAAGGGGGCCTTTCCGGAGCTTTCTTT. Amino acid sequence: CASSQGGLSGAFF.

The J gene is TRBJ1-3, the V gene TRBV28; 7 nucleotides line up with TRBD1. The CDR3 length is 16 residues. CDR1 and CDR2 from the germline V gene are MDHEN and SYDVKM. V was clipped by 7 bases and J by 0 bases; unmatched bases: 9. The CDR3 coding sequence is TGTGCCAGCACCCAGGGGGGGACGGTCTCTGGAAACACCATATATTTT. Translating it yields CASTQGGTVSGNTIYF.

This clonotype was seen more than once but under ten times. This chain joins TRBV24-1 and TRBJ1-2; 9 bases line up with TRBD1. The CDR3 length is 16 residues. The V and J ends lost 6 bases and 8 bases, in that order; junction bases with no gene match: 15. Germline V lookup: CDR1 KGHDR, CDR2 SFDVKD. CDR3 sequence reads: CATSRATGGPQAGYTF. CDR3 sequence (DNA): TGTGCCACCAGTAGGGCGACAGGGGGACCACAGGCCGGCTACACCTTC.

This clonotype was detected a few times. A single base separates this from a much larger clone, so it may be a read error. The J gene is TRBJ2-7, the V gene TRBV14; 9 bases line up with TRBD2. The CDR3 consists of 14 residues. Looked up from germline, CDR1 is SGHDN and CDR2 is FVKESK. Trimming at V came to 2 bases and at J to 2 bases, leaving 1 base not matched to a gene. CDR3 DNA: TGTGCCAGCAGCCAACGGACTAGCGCCTACGAGCAGTACTTC. This translates into CASSQRTSAYEQYF. Full variable domain (outside the CDR3, taken from reference TRBV14 and TRBJ2-7): EAGVTQFPSHSVIEKGQTVTLRCDPISGHDNLYWYRRVMGKEIKFLLHFVKESKQDESGMPNNRFLAERTGGTYSTLKVQPAELEDSGVYFCASSQRTSAYEQYFGPGTRLTVT.

This clonotype was observed a few times. The chain joins TRBV20-1 to TRBJ1-3; TRBD1 is a possible D gene (5 bases). Germline V gene lookup returns CDR1 DFQATT and CDR2 SNEGSKA (reference sequence). The germline V and J ends were trimmed by 2 bases and 0 bases, with 8 bases remaining between them. The CDR3 has 14 residues. The CDR3 coding sequence is TGCAGTGCTAGAAGCGGGGGCTCTGGAAACACCATATATTTT. It is translated as CSARSGGSGNTIYF.

The V call is TRBV20-1, the J call TRBJ1-2; 8 bases match TRBD1. The CDR3 is 15 residues long. Trimming cost V 0 bases and J 4 bases; bases outside gene matches: 7. CDR1 is DFQATT and CDR2 is SNEGSKA in the germline V gene (reference sequence). This CDR3 reads CSARDLGTGRYGYTF. The CDR3 DNA reads as TGCAGTGCTAGAGATCTGGGGACAGGTCGCTATGGCTACACCTTC.

This clonotype was detected only a few times. This chain joins TRBV18 and TRBJ2-5, with 7 bases matching TRBD2. The CDR3 is 17 residues long. In germline, CDR1 is KGHSH, CDR2 LQKENI. V was clipped by 4 bases and J by 0 bases; unmatched bases: 11. The CDR3 DNA follows: TGTGCCAGCTCACTACTCTCAAGGACTAGGAACCAAGAGACCCAGTACTTC. Translating it yields CASSLLSRTRNQETQYF.

In its sample, this clonotype was seen a few times. The CDR3 region is CAWDRGGQPQHF. CDR3 coding DNA: TGTGCCTGGGACAGGGGTGGGCAGCCCCAGCATTTT. The chain combines TRBV30 with TRBJ1-5; 8 positions agree with TRBD1. The CDR3 loop spans 12 amino acids. V gave up 5 bases and J gave up 7 bases; unmatched junction bases: 4. Per germline, CDR1 GTSNPN and CDR2 SVGIG (reference sequence).

The chain combines TRBV20-1 with TRBJ2-1; D may be TRBD2 (6 bases). The DNA end favors TRBJ2-7, so the J call may be wrong. CDR1 and CDR2 (germline): DFQATT, SNEGSKA (reference sequence). The CDR3 runs to 15 residues. The CDR3, as DNA: TGCAGTGCTAGATCCTACCTGACTAGAGACAATGAGCAGTACTTC. This codes for CSARSYLTRDNEQYF.

This chain joins TRBV2 and TRBJ1-5; 8 nucleotides line up with TRBD1. The CDR3 has 16 residues. The trim removed 6 bases at V and 0 bases at J, leaving 7 bases unmatched. The germline V gene encodes CDR1 SNHLY and CDR2 FYNNEI. The CDR3 reads CASSRDRIYSNQPQHF. Here the CDR3 DNA reads TGTGCCAGCAGCCGGGACAGGATATATAGCAATCAGCCCCAGCATTTT.

The V gene is TRBV6-1, the J gene TRBJ2-1, with 9 positions matching TRBD2. The J call could be wrong; TRBJ2-7 is a better fit for the DNA end. This CDR3 is built from 14 residues. Germline V gene lookup returns CDR1 MNHNS and CDR2 SASEGT. CDR3: CASRNSGRGYEQYF. The CDR3 DNA reads as TGTGCCAGCAGGAATAGCGGGAGAGGGTACGAGCAGTACTTC.

This clonotype was detected ten times or more. This CDR3 reads CSVRTGGGEKLFF. The CDR3 region has the DNA TGCAGCGTCCGGACAGGGGGAGGAGAAAAACTGTTTTTT. The chain links TRBV29-1 to TRBJ1-4; 10 bases agree with TRBD1. CDR1 and CDR2 from the germline V gene are SQVTM and ANQGSEA. The CDR3 spans 13 residues. Trimming removed 6 bases from V and 8 bases from J; junction bases left unmatched: 6.

This clonotype was detected a few times. The chain links TRBV13 to TRBJ1-2; possibly TRBD1 for D (5 bases). CDR1 is PRHDT, CDR2 FYEKMQ, per germline (reference sequence). V lost 5 bases and J 5 bases, leaving 15 bases between the germline ends. The CDR3 contains 14 residues. This CDR3 is CASSHVVRQYGYTF. The CDR3 DNA reads TGTGCCAGCAGCCACGTGGTGAGACAGTATGGCTACACCTTC.